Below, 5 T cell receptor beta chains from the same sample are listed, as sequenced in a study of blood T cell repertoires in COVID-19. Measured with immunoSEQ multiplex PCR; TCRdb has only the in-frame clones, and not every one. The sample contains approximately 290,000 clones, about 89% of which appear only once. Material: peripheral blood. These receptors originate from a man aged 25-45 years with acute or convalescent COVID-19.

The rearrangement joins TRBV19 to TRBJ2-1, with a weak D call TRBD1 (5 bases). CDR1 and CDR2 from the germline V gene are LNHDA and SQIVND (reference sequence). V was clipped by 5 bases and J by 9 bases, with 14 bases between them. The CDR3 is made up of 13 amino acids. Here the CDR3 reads CASSRWGVGEQFF. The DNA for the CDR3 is TGTGCCAGTAGTCGGTGGGGCGTTGGTGAGCAGTTCTTC.

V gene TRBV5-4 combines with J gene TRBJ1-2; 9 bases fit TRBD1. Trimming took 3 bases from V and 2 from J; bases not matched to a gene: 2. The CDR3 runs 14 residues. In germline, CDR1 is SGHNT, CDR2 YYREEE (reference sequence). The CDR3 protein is CASSSDRGNYGYTF. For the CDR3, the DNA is TGTGCCAGCAGCTCCGACAGGGGGAACTATGGCTACACCTTC.

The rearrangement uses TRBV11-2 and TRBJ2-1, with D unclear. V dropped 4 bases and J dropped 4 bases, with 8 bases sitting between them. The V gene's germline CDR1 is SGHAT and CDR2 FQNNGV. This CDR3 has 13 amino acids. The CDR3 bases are TGTGCCAGCAGCTCGTCGTTTTACAATGAGCAGTTCTTC. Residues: CASSSSFYNEQFF.

The CDR3 coding sequence is TGTGCCAGCAGCGTAGAACCAGGGCGCTCCTACGAGCAGTACTTC. This codes for CASSVEPGRSYEQYF. This sequence joins TRBV9 and TRBJ2-7, with D tentatively TRBD1 (5 bases). CDR3 length equals 15 residues. Deletions cut 0 bases from V and 0 bases from J, with 10 bases between. Germline values: CDR1 SGDLS, CDR2 YYNGEE.

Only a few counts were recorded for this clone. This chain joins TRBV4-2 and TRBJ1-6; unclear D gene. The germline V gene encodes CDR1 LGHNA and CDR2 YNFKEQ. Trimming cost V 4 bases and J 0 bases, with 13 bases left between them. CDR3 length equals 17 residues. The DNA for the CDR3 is TGTGCCAGCAGCCCGGGGTCGACGGACTCCTATAATTCACCCCTCCACTTT. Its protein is CASSPGSTDSYNSPLHF.